This passage covers 5 T cell receptor beta chains from one sample sequenced in a study of blood T cell repertoires in COVID-19. The repertoire was sequenced with immunoSEQ multiplex PCR; TCRdb's copy has only in-frame clones and lacks some. The sample has tens of thousands of clones, less than 85% seen once. The sample comprised peripheral blood. The source of these receptors is a man older than 75 with active COVID-19.

Details on this clone: Different DNA sequences within this sample yield the same CDR3. The rearrangement links TRBV5-6 to TRBJ2-2; D is uncertain. The V end lost 2 bases, the J end lost 0 bases, and 8 bases lay between the germline ends. This CDR3 has 15 amino acids. Looked up from germline, CDR1 is SGHDT and CDR2 is YYEEEE. The CDR3 region is CASSFGTANTGELFF. CDR3 DNA sequence: TGTGCCAGCAGCTTTGGTACAGCGAACACCGGGGAGCTGTTTTTT. Full variable domain (remainder filled in from reference TRBV5-6 and TRBJ2-2): DAGVTQSPTHLIKTRGQQVTLRCSPKSGHDTVSWYQQALGQGPQFIFQYYEEEERQRGNFPDRFSGHQFPNYSSELNVNALLLGDSALYLCASSFGTANTGELFFGEGSRLTVL.

The chain joins TRBV27 to TRBJ2-6, with a possible D match to TRBD1 (6 bases). The V gene lost 1 base and the J gene lost 0 bases, with 13 bases spanning the gap. CDR3 length equals 18 residues. Germline CDR1 and CDR2: MNHEY and SMNVEV (reference sequence). Here the CDR3 reads CASSLFAQGHSGANVLTF. The CDR3 DNA follows: TGTGCCAGCAGTTTATTTGCGCAGGGACACTCTGGGGCCAACGTCCTGACTTTC.

This clone was detected a few times. This rearrangement joins TRBV24-1 to TRBJ2-5, with D perhaps TRBD2 (7 bases). Trimming pared 1 base from V and 1 base from J, leaving 9 bases between. This CDR3 has 15 amino acids. The germline gives CDR1 KGHDR, CDR2 SFDVKD. The CDR3 region is CATSDFRGGQETQYF. The DNA for the CDR3 is TGTGCCACCAGTGATTTTAGGGGGGGCCAAGAGACCCAGTACTTC.

In nucleotides, the CDR3 is TGTGCCAGCAGGCGTCCCGGGACAGGCTCCTACGAGCAGTACTTC. It is translated as CASRRPGTGSYEQYF. The chain has TRBV11-2 and TRBJ2-7, with 8 nucleotides matching TRBD1. V lost 6 bases, J lost 0 bases, and 7 bases stayed unmatched. The CDR3 loop spans 15 amino acids. The germline V gene encodes CDR1 SGHAT and CDR2 FQNNGV.

The chain joins TRBV7-9 to TRBJ2-6, with no clear D. CDR3 length equals 14 residues. Trimming took off 6 bases at V and 1 base at J, with 7 bases between the two ends. Germline CDR1 and CDR2: SEHNR and FQNEAQ (reference sequence). Here the CDR3 reads CASSPGSGANVLTF. For the CDR3, the DNA is TGTGCCAGCAGTCCCGGGTCTGGGGCCAACGTCCTGACTTTC.